The 3 T cell receptor beta chains below were found in one sample sequenced in a study of OX40 agonist ivuxolimab in advanced cancers. The repertoire was sequenced with immunoSEQ multiplex PCR; TCRdb's copy has only in-frame clones and lacks some. The sample has about 70,000 clones; 85% to 90% are singletons. This specimen consisted of CD4+ or CD8+ T cells sorted from blood, obtained in a trial of the OX40 agonist ivuxolimab. Source of these receptors: an adult with an advanced solid tumor such as melanoma, head and neck, liver or kidney cancer.

This rearrangement joins TRBV6-5 to TRBJ2-7; maybe TRBD2 (5 bases). CDR3 length: 12 amino acids. CDR1 and CDR2 (germline): MNHEY, SVGAGI. CDR3 sequence reads: CAPLANSYEQYF. DNA for the CDR3: TGTGCACCGTTAGCGAACTCCTACGAGCAGTACTTC.

This chain joins TRBV6-4 and TRBJ2-3; 10 positions agree with TRBD1. The germline V gene encodes CDR1 MRHNA and CDR2 SNTAGT. There are 14 residues in the CDR3. V shed 4 bases and J 7 bases; nucleotides not matched to a gene: 5. The CDR3 region is CASSATGGTNTQYF. DNA of the CDR3: TGTGCCAGCAGTGCGACAGGGGGCACGAATACGCAGTATTTT.

V is TRBV9 and J is TRBJ2-1; a possible D gene is TRBD2 (6 bases). V was trimmed by 0 bases and J by 6 bases, leaving 19 bases between them. Per the germline V gene, CDR1 is SGDLS and CDR2 is YYNGEE. The CDR3 loop spans 17 amino acids. CDR3 region: CASSVAFGGMDFNEQFF. CDR3 DNA sequence: TGTGCCAGCAGCGTAGCTTTCGGCGGGATGGATTTCAATGAGCAGTTCTTC.